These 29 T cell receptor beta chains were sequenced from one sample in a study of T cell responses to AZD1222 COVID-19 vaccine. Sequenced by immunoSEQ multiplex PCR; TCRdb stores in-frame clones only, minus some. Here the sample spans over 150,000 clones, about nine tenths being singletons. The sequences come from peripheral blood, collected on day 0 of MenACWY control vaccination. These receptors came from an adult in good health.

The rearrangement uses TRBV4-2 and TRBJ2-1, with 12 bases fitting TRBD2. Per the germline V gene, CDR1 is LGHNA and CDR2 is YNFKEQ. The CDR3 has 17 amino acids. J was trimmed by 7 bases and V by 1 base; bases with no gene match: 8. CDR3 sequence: CASSQVPSGRAGNEQFF. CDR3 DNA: TGTGCCAGCAGCCAAGTCCCTAGCGGGAGGGCCGGGAATGAGCAGTTCTTC.

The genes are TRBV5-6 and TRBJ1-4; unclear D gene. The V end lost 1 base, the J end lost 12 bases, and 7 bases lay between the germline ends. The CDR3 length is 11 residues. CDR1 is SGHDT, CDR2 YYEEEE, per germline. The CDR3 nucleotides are TGTGCCAGCAGCTTGCGTGGGGAACTGTTTTTT. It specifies CASSLRGELFF.

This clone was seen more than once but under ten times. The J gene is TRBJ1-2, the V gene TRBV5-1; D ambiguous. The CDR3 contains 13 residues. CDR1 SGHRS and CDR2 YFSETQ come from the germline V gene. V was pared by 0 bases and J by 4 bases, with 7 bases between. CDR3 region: CASSLEGIYGYTF. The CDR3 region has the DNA TGCGCCAGCAGCTTGGAGGGCATCTATGGCTACACCTTC. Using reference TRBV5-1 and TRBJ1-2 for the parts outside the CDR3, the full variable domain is KAGVTQTPRYLIKTRGQQVTLSCSPISGHRSVSWYQQTPGQGLQFLFEYFSETQRNKGNFPGRFSGRQFSNSRSEMNVSTLELGDSALYLCASSLEGIYGYTFGSGTRLTVV.

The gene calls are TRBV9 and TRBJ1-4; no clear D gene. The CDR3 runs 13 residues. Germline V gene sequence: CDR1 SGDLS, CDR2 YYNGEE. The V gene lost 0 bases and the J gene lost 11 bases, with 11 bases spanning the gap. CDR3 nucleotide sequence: TGTGCCAGCAGCGTAGTCCCCGGAGAGAAACTGTTTTTT. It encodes CASSVVPGEKLFF.

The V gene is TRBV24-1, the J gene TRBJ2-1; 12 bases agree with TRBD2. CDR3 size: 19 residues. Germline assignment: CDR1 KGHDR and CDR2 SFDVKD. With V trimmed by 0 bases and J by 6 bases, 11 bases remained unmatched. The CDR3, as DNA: TGTGCCACCAGTGATTTGAACCGAGGGACTAGCGGGCCTGCCAATGAGCAGTTCTTC. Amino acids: CATSDLNRGTSGPANEQFF.

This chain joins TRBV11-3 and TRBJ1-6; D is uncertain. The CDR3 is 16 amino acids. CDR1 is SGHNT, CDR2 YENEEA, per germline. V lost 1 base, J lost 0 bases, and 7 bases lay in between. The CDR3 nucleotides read TGTGCCAGCAGCTTAGGGGGTAGCTCCTATAATTCACCCCTCCACTTT. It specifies CASSLGGSSYNSPLHF.

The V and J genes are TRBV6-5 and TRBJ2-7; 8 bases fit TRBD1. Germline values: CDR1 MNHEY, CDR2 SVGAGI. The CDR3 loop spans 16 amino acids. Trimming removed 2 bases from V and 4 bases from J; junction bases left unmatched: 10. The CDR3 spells CASSYDGQGSRYEQYF. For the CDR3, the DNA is TGTGCCAGCAGTTACGACGGACAGGGTAGCAGGTACGAGCAGTACTTC.

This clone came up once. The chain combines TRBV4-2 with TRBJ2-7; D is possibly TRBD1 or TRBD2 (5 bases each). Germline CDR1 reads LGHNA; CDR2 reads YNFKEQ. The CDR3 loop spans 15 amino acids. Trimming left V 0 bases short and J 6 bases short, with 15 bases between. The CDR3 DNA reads TGTGCCAGCAGCCAAGATCCCGGGGACGCCCTCGAGCAGTACTTC. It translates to CASSQDPGDALEQYF.

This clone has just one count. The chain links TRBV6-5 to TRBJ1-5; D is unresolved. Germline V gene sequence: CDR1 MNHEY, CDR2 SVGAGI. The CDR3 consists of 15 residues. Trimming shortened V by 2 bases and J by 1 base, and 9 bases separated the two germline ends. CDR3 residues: CASSYVRYSNQPQHF. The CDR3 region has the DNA TGTGCCAGCAGTTACGTCCGTTACAGCAATCAGCCCCAGCATTTT.

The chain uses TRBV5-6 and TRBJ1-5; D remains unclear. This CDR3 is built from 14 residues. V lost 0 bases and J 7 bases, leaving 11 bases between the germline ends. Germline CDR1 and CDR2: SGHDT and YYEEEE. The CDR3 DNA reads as TGTGCCAGCAGCTTGGAAGGGAATAACCAGCCCCAGCATTTT. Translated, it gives CASSLEGNNQPQHF.

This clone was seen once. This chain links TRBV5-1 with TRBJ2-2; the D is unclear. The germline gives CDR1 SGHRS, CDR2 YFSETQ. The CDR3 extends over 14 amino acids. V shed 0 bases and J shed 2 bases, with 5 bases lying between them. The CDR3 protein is CASSLDSNTGELFF. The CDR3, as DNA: TGCGCCAGCAGCTTGGACTCAAACACCGGGGAGCTGTTTTTT.

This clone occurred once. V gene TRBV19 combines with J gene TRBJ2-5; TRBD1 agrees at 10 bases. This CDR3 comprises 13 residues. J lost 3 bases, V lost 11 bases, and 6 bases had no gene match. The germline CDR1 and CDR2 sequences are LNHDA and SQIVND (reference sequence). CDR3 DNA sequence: TGTGCCGCAACCGGGACAGGGGAAGAGACCCAGTACTTC. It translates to CAATGTGEETQYF.

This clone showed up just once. CDR3 nucleotides: TGTGCCAGCTCACCAGTGGCCGGGGGACCGAACACCGGGGAGCTGTTTTTT. Its protein is CASSPVAGGPNTGELFF. This chain links TRBV18 with TRBJ2-2; a weak D match, TRBD2 (6 bases). CDR3 length: 17 residues. Trimming shortened V by 2 bases and J by 0 bases, and 13 bases separated the two germline ends. Germline values: CDR1 KGHSH, CDR2 LQKENI.

In nucleotides, the CDR3 is TGTGCCAGCAGCCAAGGAAATAGCGGGAGGAACACCGGGGAGCTGTTTTTT. This translates into CASSQGNSGRNTGELFF. V is TRBV4-2 and J is TRBJ2-2; the match to TRBD2 covers 9 bases. V trimming: 1 base; J trimming: 1 base; junction bases outside the gene matches: 4. Germline-derived CDR1 and CDR2 are LGHNA and YNFKEQ. This CDR3 region has 17 residues.

The CDR3, as DNA: TGCAGCGTACTGCCTGGCAATGAGCAGTTCTTC. Protein sequence: CSVLPGNEQFF. The V and J genes are TRBV29-1 and TRBJ2-1; D is unresolved. There are 11 residues in the CDR3. V was cut by 6 bases and J by 6 bases, with 9 bases left in between. Germline loops: CDR1 SQVTM, CDR2 ANQGSEA.

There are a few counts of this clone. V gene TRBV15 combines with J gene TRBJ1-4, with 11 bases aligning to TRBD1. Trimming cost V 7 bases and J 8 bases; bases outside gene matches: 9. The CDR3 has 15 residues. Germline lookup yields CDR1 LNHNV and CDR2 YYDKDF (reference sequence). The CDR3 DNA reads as TGTGCCACCACCGCCGGACAGGGGGCTTGGGAAAAACTGTTTTTT. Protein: CATTAGQGAWEKLFF.

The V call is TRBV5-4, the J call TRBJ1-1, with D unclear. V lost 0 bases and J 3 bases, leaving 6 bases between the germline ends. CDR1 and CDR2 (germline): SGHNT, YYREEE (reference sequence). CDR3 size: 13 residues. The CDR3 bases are TGTGCCAGCAGCTTGGGTCGGGACACTGAAGCTTTCTTT. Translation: CASSLGRDTEAFF.

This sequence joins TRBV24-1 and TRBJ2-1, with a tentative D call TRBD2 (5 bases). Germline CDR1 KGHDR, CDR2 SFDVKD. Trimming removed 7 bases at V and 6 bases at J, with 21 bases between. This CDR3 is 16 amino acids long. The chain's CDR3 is CATSLGGLNSLNEQFF. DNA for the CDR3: TGTGCCACCAGCCTAGGAGGACTCAACAGTCTCAATGAGCAGTTCTTC.

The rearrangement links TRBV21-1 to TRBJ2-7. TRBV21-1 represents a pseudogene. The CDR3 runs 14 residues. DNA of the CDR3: TGTGCCAGCAGCACCCCAGGAGTAAAAAACGAGCAGTACTTC. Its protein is CASSTPGVKNEQYF.

The CDR3 reads CASSLGRGRVYEQYV. The CDR3 DNA sequence: TGTGCCAGCAGCTTAGGACGGGGACGCGTCTACGAGCAGTACGTC. The chain employs TRBV11-2 and TRBJ2-7; D may be TRBD1 or TRBD2 (5 bases each). CDR1 is SGHAT, CDR2 FQNNGV, per germline. Deletions cut 1 base from V and 3 bases from J, with 13 bases between. The CDR3 spans 15 residues.

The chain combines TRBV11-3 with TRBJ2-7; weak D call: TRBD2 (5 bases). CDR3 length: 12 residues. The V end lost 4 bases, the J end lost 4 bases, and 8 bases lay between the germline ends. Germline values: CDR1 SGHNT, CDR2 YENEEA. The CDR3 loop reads CASSSRGYEQYF. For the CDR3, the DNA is TGTGCCAGCAGCTCCCGCGGGTACGAGCAGTACTTC.

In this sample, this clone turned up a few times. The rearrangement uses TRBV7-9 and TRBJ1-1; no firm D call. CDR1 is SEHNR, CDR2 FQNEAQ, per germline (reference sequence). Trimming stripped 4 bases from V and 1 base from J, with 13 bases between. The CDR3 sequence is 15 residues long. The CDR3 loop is CASSSPRSGNTEAFF. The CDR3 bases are TGTGCCAGCAGCTCCCCACGGAGCGGGAACACTGAAGCTTTCTTT.

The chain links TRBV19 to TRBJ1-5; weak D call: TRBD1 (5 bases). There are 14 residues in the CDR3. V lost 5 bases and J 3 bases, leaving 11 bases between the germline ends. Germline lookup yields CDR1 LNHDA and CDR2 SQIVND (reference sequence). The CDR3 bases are TGTGCCAGTAGTCGGGGGGAATTCAATCAGCCCCAGCATTTT. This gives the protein CASSRGEFNQPQHF. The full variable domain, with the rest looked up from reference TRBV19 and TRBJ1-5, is DGGITQSPKYLFRKEGQNVTLSCEQNLNHDAMYWYRQDPGQGLRLIYYSQIVNDFQKGDIAEGYSVSREKKESFPLTVTSAQKNPTAFYLCASSRGEFNQPQHFGDGTRLSIL.

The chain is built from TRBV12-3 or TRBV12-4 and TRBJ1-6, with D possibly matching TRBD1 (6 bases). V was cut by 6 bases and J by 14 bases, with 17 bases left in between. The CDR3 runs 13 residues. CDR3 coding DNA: TGTGCCAGCAGCCAATCAGGGGTAGCCTCCCTCCACTTT. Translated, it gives CASSQSGVASLHF.

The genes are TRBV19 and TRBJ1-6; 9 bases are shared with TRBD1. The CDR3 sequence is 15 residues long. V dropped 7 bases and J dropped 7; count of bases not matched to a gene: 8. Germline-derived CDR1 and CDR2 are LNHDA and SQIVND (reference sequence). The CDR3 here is CASTSLGQGNSPLHF. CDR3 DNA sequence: TGTGCCAGTACCTCACTAGGACAGGGGAATTCACCCCTCCACTTT.

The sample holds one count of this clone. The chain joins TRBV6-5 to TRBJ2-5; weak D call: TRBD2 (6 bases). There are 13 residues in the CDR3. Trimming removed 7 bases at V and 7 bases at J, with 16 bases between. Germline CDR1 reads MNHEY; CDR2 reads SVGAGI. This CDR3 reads CASTMLNGGTQYF. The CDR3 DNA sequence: TGTGCCAGCACCATGCTAAACGGGGGGACCCAGTACTTC.

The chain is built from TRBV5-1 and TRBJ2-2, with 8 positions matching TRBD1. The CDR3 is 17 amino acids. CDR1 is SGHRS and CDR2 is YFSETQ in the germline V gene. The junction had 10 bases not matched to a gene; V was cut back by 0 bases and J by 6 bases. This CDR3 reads CASSLGTGSEGPGELFF. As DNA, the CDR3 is TGCGCCAGCAGCTTGGGGACAGGGTCCGAGGGTCCCGGGGAGCTGTTTTTT.

The CDR3 nucleotides read TGTGCCAGCTCCCCTAGCGTCGCTAGCACAGATACGCAGTATTTT. Its protein is CASSPSVASTDTQYF. V and J are TRBV18 and TRBJ2-3; tentative D call: TRBD2 (6 bases). CDR3 length: 15 amino acids. With 6 bases removed from V and 0 bases from J, the gap between germline ends came to 13 bases. Germline loops: CDR1 KGHSH, CDR2 LQKENI.

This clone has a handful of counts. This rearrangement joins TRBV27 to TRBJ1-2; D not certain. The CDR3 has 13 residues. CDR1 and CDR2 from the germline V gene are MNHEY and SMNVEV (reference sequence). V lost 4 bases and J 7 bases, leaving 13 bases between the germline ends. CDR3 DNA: TGTGCCAGCAGTTACCTTTTCGGTACTGGCTACACCTTC. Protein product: CASSYLFGTGYTF.